This T cell receptor beta chain was found in a study of blood T cell repertoires in COVID-19. Authors' data handling: Estimated nucleated cell counts came from reference gene primer amplification. TCRdb's table, derived via immunoSEQ multiplex PCR, lists solely in-frame clones and lacks some. V and J calls and clone size are given by that table; D and trimming were obtained from the DNA. The data show some 510,000 clones, around nine tenths seen once. The CDR3 is 16 residues long. In germline, CDR1 is MNHEY, CDR2 SVGAGI. The V gene end was trimmed by 2 bases and the J gene end by 3 bases; junction bases not matched to a gene: 8. The study recruited people aged about 18 to 95 years across roughly 25 US areas. Assignments of participants to cohorts depended upon their own reported clinical history.

This TCR was recovered from a woman aged 40 to 55 who had recovered from COVID-19. The V gene is TRBV6-5, the J gene TRBJ1-1; 8 nucleotides align to TRBD1. Sample: PBMCs or T cells enriched from blood (not recorded which). The CDR3 loop reads CASSYQGQGRDTEAFF. As DNA, the CDR3 is TGTGCCAGCAGTTACCAAGGACAGGGCAGGGACACTGAAGCTTTCTTT.